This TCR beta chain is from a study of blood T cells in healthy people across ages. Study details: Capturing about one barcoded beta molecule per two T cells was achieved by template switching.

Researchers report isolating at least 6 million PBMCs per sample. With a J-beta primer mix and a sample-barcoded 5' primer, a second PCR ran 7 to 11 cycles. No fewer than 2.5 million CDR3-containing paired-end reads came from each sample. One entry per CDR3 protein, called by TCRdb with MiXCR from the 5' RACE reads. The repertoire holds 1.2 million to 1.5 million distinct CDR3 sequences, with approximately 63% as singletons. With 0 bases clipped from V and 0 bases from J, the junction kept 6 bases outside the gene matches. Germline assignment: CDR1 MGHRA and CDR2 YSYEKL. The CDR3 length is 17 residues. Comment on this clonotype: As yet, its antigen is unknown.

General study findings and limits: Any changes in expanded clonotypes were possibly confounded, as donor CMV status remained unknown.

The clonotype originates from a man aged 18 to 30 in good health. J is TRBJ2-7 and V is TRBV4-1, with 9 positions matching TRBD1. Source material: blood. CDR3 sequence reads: CASSQDVGTGTSYEQYF. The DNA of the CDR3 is TGCGCCAGCAGCCAAGATGTGGGGACAGGGACCTCCTACGAGCAGTACTTC.